The 12 T cell receptor beta chains given below trace back to one sample, sequenced in a study of T cells in Graves' hyperthyroidism and ophthalmopathy. Amplification yielded TCR beta CDR3 regions, with RNA transcripts as the source. HTBI primers were the set used in a first-round RT-PCR of the TCR CDR3. TCRdb called the multiplex PCR reads again in MiXCR, with one record for every CDR3 protein. The sample carries 450,000 to 700,000 distinct CDR3 sequences, 46% recorded once. The sequencing sample was made of peripheral blood or thyroid tissue (not recorded which). The receptors stem from a woman aged 18-35 years with Graves' hyperthyroidism.

This clonotype was counted ten times or more. V and J are TRBV7-9 and TRBJ1-5, with D unclear. Trimming took off 3 bases at V and 0 bases at J, with 9 bases between the two ends. In germline, CDR1 is SEHNR, CDR2 FQNEAQ (reference sequence). The CDR3 loop spans 15 amino acids. The CDR3 DNA is TGTGCCAGCAGCTTTTCATCTTATAGCAATCAGCCCCAGCATTTT. This gives the protein CASSFSSYSNQPQHF.

This clonotype was counted at least ten times. The rearrangement joins TRBV25-1 to TRBJ2-5, with D unresolved. V shed 1 base and J shed 5 bases, with 11 bases lying between them. Per germline, CDR1 MGHDK and CDR2 SYGVNS. The CDR3 has 14 amino acids. CDR3 region: CASSELQFDETQYF. Written as DNA, the CDR3 is TGTGCCAGCAGTGAATTACAGTTTGACGAGACCCAGTACTTC.

This clonotype was found many times. The chain is built from TRBV27 and TRBJ1-3; no reliable D call. V lost 5 bases and J lost 0, with 8 bases in between. The CDR3 consists of 14 residues. The V gene's germline CDR1 is MNHEY and CDR2 SMNVEV (reference sequence). Here the CDR3 reads CASSESFSGNTIYF. Written as DNA, the CDR3 is TGTGCCAGCAGTGAGTCCTTCTCTGGAAACACCATATATTTT.

Notes on this clonotype: Given a much more abundant clone one base away, this may be a read error. In DNA, the CDR3 is TGTACCATCAGTGAGTCGGATAGCAATCAGCCCCAGCATTTT. Protein product: CTISESDSNQPQHF. The chain has TRBV6-5 and TRBJ1-5; D gene ambiguous. The CDR3 extends over 14 amino acids. Germline V lookup: CDR1 MNHEY, CDR2 SVGAGI.

Many counts were recorded for this clonotype. J is TRBJ2-7 and V is TRBV7-2; 7 bases are shared with TRBD2. The germline CDR1 and CDR2 sequences are SGHTA and FQGNSA. Germline trimming cut 3 bases from V and 3 bases from J; bases unmatched to any gene: 5. The CDR3 consists of 14 residues. The CDR3 here is CASSFVAGVYEQYF. For the CDR3, the DNA is TGTGCCAGCAGCTTTGTGGCGGGAGTCTACGAGCAGTACTTC.

Many counts were recorded for this clonotype. The CDR3: CSGDPSTSTDTQYF. The CDR3 DNA follows: TGCAGCGGAGATCCTAGCACCAGCACAGATACGCAGTATTTT. The chain employs TRBV29-1 and TRBJ2-3; TRBD2 is a possible D gene (5 bases). V was shortened by 7 bases and J by 0 bases, with 14 bases between the two germline ends. The CDR3 totals 14 residues. Germline-derived CDR1 and CDR2 are SQVTM and ANQGSEA.

This clonotype was seen at least ten times. The chain is built from TRBV7-9 and TRBJ1-5; D unresolved. Germline V CDR1 and CDR2: SEHNR, FQNEAQ (reference sequence). The CDR3 contains 14 residues. V was clipped by 4 bases and J by 1 base, with 8 bases between them. The CDR3 region is CASSSGRSNQPQHF. CDR3 sequence (DNA): TGTGCCAGCAGCTCTGGACGGAGCAATCAGCCCCAGCATTTT. The full variable domain, completed using reference TRBV7-9 and TRBJ1-5, is DTGVSQNPRHKITKRGQNVTFRCDPISEHNRLYWYRQTLGQGPEFLTYFQNEAQLEKSRLLSDRFSAERPKGSFSTLEIQRTEQGDSAMYLCASSSGRSNQPQHFGDGTRLSIL.

This clonotype was seen a handful of times. The chain couples TRBV2 to TRBJ2-1; 7 nucleotides agree with TRBD2. V gave up 10 bases and J gave up 7 bases; unmatched junction bases: 13. The germline V gene encodes CDR1 SNHLY and CDR2 FYNNEI. CDR3 length: 14 residues. CDR3 DNA: TGTGCCATCCGAGTGGGAGGGCCTGCGAATGAGCAGTTCTTC. Its translation: CAIRVGGPANEQFF.

This clonotype was counted at least ten times. V gene TRBV24-1 combines with J gene TRBJ1-2; 9 bases align to TRBD1. This CDR3 has 14 residues. The germline V gene encodes CDR1 KGHDR and CDR2 SFDVKD. The trim removed 7 bases at V and 3 bases at J, leaving 5 bases unmatched. CDR3 amino acids: CATRPGQGHYGYTF. Written as DNA, the CDR3 is TGTGCCACCAGGCCGGGACAGGGCCACTATGGCTACACCTTC.

This clonotype was recorded at least ten times. The chain carries TRBV12-3 or TRBV12-4 and TRBJ1-1; D is ambiguous. The CDR3 covers 14 residues. Between the trimmed V and J ends, which lost 5 bases and 1 base, there was a span of 11 bases. Here the CDR3 reads CASSPEVGNTEAFF. Written as DNA, the CDR3 is TGTGCCAGCAGTCCCGAGGTGGGGAACACTGAAGCTTTCTTT.

This chain joins TRBV29-1 and TRBJ2-7; TRBD1 matches 9 bases. Germline CDR1 reads SQVTM; CDR2 reads ANQGSEA. Germline trimming cut 7 bases from V and 5 bases from J; bases unmatched to any gene: 9. The CDR3 length is 13 residues. CDR3 protein: CSALQGARHEQYF. The CDR3 nucleotides are TGCAGCGCTCTACAGGGGGCGCGACACGAGCAGTACTTC.

The rearrangement uses TRBV29-1 and TRBJ1-2; tentatively, D is TRBD1 (5 bases). From germline, CDR1 is SQVTM and CDR2 ANQGSEA. Between the trimmed V and J ends, which lost 4 bases and 11 bases, there was a span of 11 bases. The CDR3 loop spans 10 amino acids. DNA for the CDR3: TGCAGCGTTGTTATCCAGGGTTACACCTTC. Residues: CSVVIQGYTF.